This TCR beta chain was recorded in a study of OX40 agonist ivuxolimab in advanced cancers. Study details: Patients were roughly 83% male with ages roughly 23 to 79, mean around 58. General study findings and limits: Among T cells, CD8+ cells averaged more expanded clones than CD4+ cells. Among patients with partial responses at 0.1-3.0 mg/kg, clonal expansion was among the lowest.

Systemic immunosuppression or a history of autoimmune disease excluded patients. With respect to this clone: The antigen is unknown.

Sequenced by immunoSEQ multiplex PCR; TCRdb stores in-frame clones only, minus some. The sample has roughly 100,000 clones, roughly 84% seen once; the top ten hold 3.5% to 4%. This CDR3 has 13 residues. Trimming shortened V by 6 bases and J by 5 bases, and 13 bases separated the two germline ends. CDR1 is SGHTA, CDR2 FQGNSA, per germline. The receptor comes from an adult with an advanced solid tumor such as melanoma, head and neck, liver or kidney cancer. Sample: CD4+ or CD8+ T cells sorted from blood, taken in a trial of the OX40 agonist ivuxolimab. The chain uses TRBV7-2 and TRBJ2-5, with D possibly being TRBD1 (6 bases). For the CDR3, the DNA is TGTGCCAGCAGACAAACAGGGCTGGAGACCCAGTACTTC. Its translation is CASRQTGLETQYF.